This TCR beta chain originates from a study of shared clonotypes between healthy human individuals (dated by TCRdb to the early 2020s). Broadly, across the study: The cohort comprised a couple of women and a few men aged 18 to 49 years. Different laboratories and diverse techniques were used to prepare libraries and sequence TCR repertoires, to increase sequencing depth and limit assay-specific biases. Blood TCR repertoires of roughly five healthy adults were deeply sequenced to estimate repertoire size and the extent of clonotype sharing between individuals. For each donor, three plates each were used for CD4 naive and CD4 memory, two plates were used for CD8 naive, and one plate was used for CD8 memory. Each donor's leukapheresis produced roughly between roughly 0.85 and 10 billion PBMCs.

As encoded in the germline V gene (reference sequence), CDR1 is SGHNT while CDR2 is YYREEE. Inclusive of the bounding cysteine and phenylalanine, the CDR3 is 13 residues long. Only the CDR3 part of the read is kept: 39 bases, read in frame from the first base. V is reduced by 4 bases and J by 1 base, leaving a spacing of 8 bases between them. Turning to this clone: Its binding antigen is unknown. No base quality information exists; no much larger clone differs at one position.

Healthy HIV-negative adults with no recently reported acute infections or vaccinations were included as donors. All donors were Caucasian adults living in Nashville, Tennessee, USA. CD4+ T cells were enriched through magnetic negative selection, after which naive cells were positively selected on CD45RA and the remaining negative fraction served as the memory subset. Blood was obtained by leukapheresis, after which PBMCs were separated by Ficoll-Histopaque density gradient centrifugation and cryopreserved in liquid nitrogen vapor phase. Analytical flow cytometry was used to check the purity and quantity of each magnetically sorted T cell population. Each sorted fraction had its genomic DNA isolated and then quantified by UV absorbance on a Nanodrop 2000c. Beyond this particular receptor, the publication reports: Naive subsets generally had larger estimated clonotype richness than memory subsets. Pairwise subsampling led to the expectation that sequencing depth would affect the degree of clonotype sharing among donors. Compared with non-shared clonotypes, clonotypes shared by all four sorted-subset donors had higher generation probabilities. Rarefaction of sorted-subset datasets indicated incomplete sequencing despite the large sequencing depth. The genetic and exposure-history diversity represented was limited by the small number of donors. Sampling was restricted to blood, and TCR repertoires in tissue are likely to differ from TCR repertoires in blood. About 5% of naive CD4, 3.5% of naive CD8, roughly 2.4% of memory CD4, and roughly 0.4% of memory CD8 clonotypes were shared across four donors.

Using the deep immunoSEQ assay, multiplex PCR amplified TCR CDR3 regions from genomic DNA. Genomic DNA extracted from each cell subset was distributed evenly over all wells of several immunoSEQ 96-well plates, and each plate served as one replicate. Each replicate PCR for sorted subsets received 200 ng genomic DNA, equal to roughly 33,000 T cell genomes. Purified libraries were quantified with a Qubit 3.0 fluorometer, sized on a Bioanalyzer 2100, and re-quantified with the KAPA Library Quantification kit. Each immunoSEQ 96-well plate was sequenced on its own single-read 150-cycle Illumina NextSeq 550 flow cell. On the study's bioinformatics: The immunoSEQ output contained only junctional sequences without quality scores, so filtering could not match that applied to full-length reads. To assign V/J genes and CDR3, sequences were annotated using PyIR, a Python wrapper for IgBLAST v1.9, with IMGT germline references. Reads with weak V/J assignments (E-value above 1e-6), missing CDR3, stop codons, out-of-frame junctions, or ambiguous translated residues were removed. V3J clonotypes were defined as sequences sharing the same inferred V gene, J gene, and CDR3 amino acid sequence. The percentage overlap between two repertoires was calculated by dividing the number of shared unique clonotypes by the size of the smaller repertoire. RTK rarefaction, the Chao1 estimator, and Recon v2.1 estimates of unobserved clonotypes were used to assess repertoire richness. For all TCRbeta clonotypes obtained by the gDNA method from a few donors, generation probabilities were computed with OLGA. Drawn from immuneACCESS, this table holds only the in-frame rearrangements with V and J called that TCRdb kept. Clones are partly lost; checked studies trace under half to an unresolved V gene and leave the rest unexplained. V and J calls and clone size are copied from that table; D and trimming were computed from the DNA. For this sample the table gives about 2.4 million clones, of which 80% to 95% were detected only once. The top ten clonotypes cover 0.36% of the sample.

The rearranged segments are TRBV5-4 and TRBJ2-5; the D gene lacks a confident call. This receptor was identified in a man younger than 35 in good health. Some clones in this sample may be carry-over from other donors' samples. Input material: naive CD4+ T cells from PBMCs. This specimen's cell subset or site label, interpreted: CD45RA+ positively selected. The CDR3 corresponds to CASSTRGQETQYF. In nucleotides, the sequence is TGTGCCAGCAGCACCCGCGGCCAAGAGACCCAGTACTTC.